A selection of T cell receptor beta chains follows, all from one sample in a study of blood T cells in healthy people across ages. TCRdb recomputed calls from the 5' RACE reads with MiXCR, one row per CDR3 protein. The sample contains 800,000 or so distinct CDR3 sequences, 20% to 25% of which appear only once. The same data also went into a second study, on T cells of mothers and their children.

The specimen sequenced was blood. These receptors came from a boy younger than 18 in good health. Each CDR3 is given with its conserved first and last residue. The D gene is left open where the match is weak. The size field is filled for only some rows; it gives once, few, many or a size class.

TRBD2,few,TRBV27,TRBJ2-7,TGTGCAAGCAGCCCTATAGCGGGAGGCGTCTACGAGCAGTACTTC,CASSPIAGGVYEQYF
TRBD1,NA,TRBV10-3,TRBJ2-1,TGTGCCATCAGGGAGACCCAGGGACAGGGGGAAAATGAGCAGTTCTTC,CAIRETQGQGENEQFF
NA,NA,TRBV18,TRBJ2-6,TGTGCCAGCTCACCACAAAATGGGGCCAACGTCCTGACTTTC,CASSPQNGANVLTF
NA,NA,TRBV6-1,TRBJ1-1,TGTGCCAGCCTACTATTGTGGTCCGGGGGCACTGAAGCTTTCTTT,CASLLLWSGGTEAFF
TRBD1,few,TRBV5-1,TRBJ2-5,TGCGCCAGCAGCTTGGCCGGGACAGGGGTGTTGGAGCAGTACTTC,CASSLAGTGVLEQYF
NA,NA,TRBV27,TRBJ1-4,TGTGCCAGCAGGCTCGGCCAAGGCGGCGAAAAACTGTTTTTT,CASRLGQGGEKLFF
TRBD1,few,TRBV7-8,TRBJ2-1,TGTGCCAGCAGCTTACCGGAGACAGGGTGGAATGAGCAGTTCTTC,CASSLPETGWNEQFF
NA,few,TRBV6-2/TRBV6-3,TRBJ2-7,TGTGCCAGCAGTTACGAGCTTCTCTACGAGCAGTACTTC,CASSYELLYEQYF
NA,NA,TRBV21-1,TRBJ2-7,TGTGCCAGCAGCAAACTCAGGGTAGGCTACGAGCAGTACTTC,CASSKLRVGYEQYF
NA,NA,TRBV29-1,TRBJ1-1,TGCAGCGTTGACCCAGCGTACATGAACACTGAAGCTTTCTTT,CSVDPAYMNTEAFF
NA,NA,TRBV7-9,TRBJ2-7,TGTGCCAGCAGCTCGGACTTAAGATACGAGCAGTACTTC,CASSSDLRYEQYF
NA,NA,TRBV14,TRBJ1-4,TGTGCCAGCAGCCAACAGTTACACCCGAATGAAAAACTGTTTTTT,CASSQQLHPNEKLFF